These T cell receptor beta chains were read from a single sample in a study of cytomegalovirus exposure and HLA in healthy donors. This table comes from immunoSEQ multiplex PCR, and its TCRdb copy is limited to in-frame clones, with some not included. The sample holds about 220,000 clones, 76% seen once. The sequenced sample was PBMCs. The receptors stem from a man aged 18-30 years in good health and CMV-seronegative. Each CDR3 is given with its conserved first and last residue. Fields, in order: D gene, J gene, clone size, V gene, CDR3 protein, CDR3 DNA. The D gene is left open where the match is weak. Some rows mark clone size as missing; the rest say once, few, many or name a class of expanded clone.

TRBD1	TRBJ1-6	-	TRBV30	CASRGRGSPLHF	TGTGCCTCGAGGGGGCGAGGTTCACCCCTCCACTTT
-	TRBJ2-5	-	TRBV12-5	CASGSEKETQYF	TGTGCTAGTGGTTCCGAGAAAGAGACCCAGTACTTC
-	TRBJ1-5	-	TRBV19	CASREAGRGNQPQHF	TGTGCCAGTCGCGAGGCGGGTCGGGGCAATCAGCCCCAGCATTTT
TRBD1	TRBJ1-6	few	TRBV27	CASSYLGQGGSPLHF	TGTGCCAGCAGCTATTTGGGACAGGGTGGTTCACCCCTCCACTTT
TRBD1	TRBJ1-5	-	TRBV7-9	CASSFAGTGPVEHF	TGTGCCAGCAGCTTCGCCGGGACAGGCCCTGTGGAGCATTTT
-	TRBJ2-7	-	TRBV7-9	CASSSISYEQYF	TGTGCCAGCAGCTCAATCTCCTACGAGCAGTACTTC
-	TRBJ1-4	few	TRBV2	CASSEAGGRVGEKLFF	TGTGCCAGCAGTGAGGCCGGGGGGCGGGTAGGCGAAAAACTGTTTTTT
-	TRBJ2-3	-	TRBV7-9	CASSFLGGTDTQYF	TGTGCCAGCAGCTTTCTCGGTGGCACAGATACGCAGTATTTT
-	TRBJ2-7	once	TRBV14	CASSPTGYEQYF	TGTGCCAGCAGCCCCACAGGTTACGAGCAGTACTTC
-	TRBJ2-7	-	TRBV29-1	CSVEGGQVNEQYF	TGCAGCGTTGAAGGGGGCCAGGTCAACGAGCAGTACTTC
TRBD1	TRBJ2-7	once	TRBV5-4	CASSLRRGQAYEQYF	TGTGCCAGCAGCTTGAGGAGGGGACAGGCGTACGAGCAGTACTTC